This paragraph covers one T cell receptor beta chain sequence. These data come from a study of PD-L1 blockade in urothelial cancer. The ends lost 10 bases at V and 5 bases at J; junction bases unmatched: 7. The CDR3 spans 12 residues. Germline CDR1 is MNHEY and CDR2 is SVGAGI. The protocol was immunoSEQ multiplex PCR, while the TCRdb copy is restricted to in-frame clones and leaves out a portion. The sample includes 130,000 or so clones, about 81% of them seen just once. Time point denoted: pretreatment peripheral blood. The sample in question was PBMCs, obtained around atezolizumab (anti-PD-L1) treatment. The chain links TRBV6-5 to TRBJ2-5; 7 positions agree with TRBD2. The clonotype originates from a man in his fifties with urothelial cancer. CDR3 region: CATREGWETQYF. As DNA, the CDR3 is TGTGCCACCAGGGAGGGTTGGGAGACCCAGTACTTC.